A selection of T cell receptor beta chains follows, all from one sample in a study of T cells in Graves' hyperthyroidism and ophthalmopathy. TCRdb reprocessed the multiplex PCR reads via MiXCR and lists one record per CDR3 protein. Of around 350,000 distinct CDR3 sequences in the sample, about 18% are singletons; the top ten hold around 4%. The specimen was blood. The receptors here all came from a woman under 30 with Graves' hyperthyroidism. Each CDR3 is given with its conserved first and last residue. D genes are given only for firm matches. Size values are once, few and many counts, or a class for expanded clones, and some rows have none.

-	many	TRBJ1-6	TRBV12-3/TRBV12-4	TGTGCCAGCAGGCGATACACAGATTCACCCCTCCACTTT	CASRRYTDSPLHF
TRBD1	-	TRBJ1-1	TRBV11-2	TGTGCCAGCAGCTTGGGGCAGGGGGCACCGTCGGCTTTCTTT	CASSLGQGAPSAFF
TRBD1	many	TRBJ1-1	TRBV20-1	TGCAGTGCTAGTCAGGGGGGTGAAGCTTTCTTT	CSASQGGEAFF
-	many	TRBJ1-3	TRBV5-6	TGTGCCAGCAGCCAATGGACAGGAAACACCATATATTTT	CASSQWTGNTIYF
-	-	TRBJ1-2	TRBV6-1	TGTGCCAGCAGGAATGGACAGCGGGAAGGCTACACCTTC	CASRNGQREGYTF
-	many	TRBJ1-2	TRBV7-2	TGTGCCAGCAGCCGATCAGGGTGGAACGGCTACACCTTC	CASSRSGWNGYTF
TRBD1	many	TRBJ2-2	TRBV10-3	TGTGCCACCAAAGGGGGGACAGGGGTGACCGGGGAGCTGTTTTTT	CATKGGTGVTGELFF
-	once	TRBJ1-2	TRBV7-3	TGTGCCAGCACCAACGAACCAGGGTTCGGCTATGGCTACACCTTC	CASTNEPGFGYGYTF
-	many	TRBJ2-7	TRBV11-2	TGTGCCAGCAGCTTCAGGGGAAACGAGCAGTACTTC	CASSFRGNEQYF
-	many	TRBJ2-2	TRBV12-3/TRBV12-4	TGTGCCAGCAGTTTCGGCCCCGGGGAGCTGTTTTTT	CASSFGPGELFF
TRBD1	many	TRBJ2-7	TRBV10-1	TGCGCCAGCAGTGACGCAGGGGGCTACGAGCAGTACTTC	CASSDAGGYEQYF
-	-	TRBJ1-2	TRBV20-1	TGCAGTGCTAGAGCTCCAGCCTATGGCTACACCTTC	CSARAPAYGYTF
-	many	TRBJ2-6	TRBV29-1	TGCAGCGCTCTACTCGCAGGGAGGACTGGGGCCAACGTCCTGACTTTC	CSALLAGRTGANVLTF
-	few	TRBJ1-2	TRBV7-9	TGTGCCAGCAGCCCAATTATTGACAGAGCCTATGGCTACACCTTC	CASSPIIDRAYGYTF
TRBD1	many	TRBJ1-2	TRBV19	TGTGCCAGTAGTGGAGGGACAGGGGCTAGGAGCTGCTGCGGCTATGGCTACACCTTC	CASSGGTGARSCCGYGYTF
-	many	TRBJ1-2	TRBV20-1	TGCAGTCCGAACGGCCGGGAAGACTATGGCTACACCTTC	CSPNGREDYGYTF
-	many	TRBJ1-2	TRBV5-1	TGCGCCAGTCGGTCCGGGGAAGGCTACACCTTC	CASRSGEGYTF
-	many	TRBJ1-1	TRBV6-1	TGTGCCAGCAGTACCGTATCAGGGCCGAACACTGAAGCTTTCTTT	CASSTVSGPNTEAFF
TRBD2	many	TRBJ2-5	TRBV19	TGTGCCAGTAATCGTGGGGGGAGCGGGGGGCCAGAAGAGACCCAGTACTTC	CASNRGGSGGPEETQYF
TRBD1	many	TRBJ2-7	TRBV6-1	TGTGCCAGCAATCCCCGGACAGGGGGCTACGAGCAGTACTTC	CASNPRTGGYEQYF
-	many	TRBJ2-5	TRBV20-1	TGCAGTGCTAGAGATCCGGGACTGGAGATGGAGACCCAGTACTTC	CSARDPGLEMETQYF
TRBD1	few	TRBJ1-5	TRBV20-1	TGCAGTGCACTACACGGGACAGAAGTCAATCAGCCCCAGCATTTT	CSALHGTEVNQPQHF
-	many	TRBJ2-7	TRBV12-5	TGTGCTAGTGGTACCCCGGGGGCACGAGGAGGCGAGCAGTACTTC	CASGTPGARGGEQYF
TRBD1	many	TRBJ2-7	TRBV6-2/TRBV6-3	TGTGCCACCACACGCCGGGACAGGCCTGAGCGGTACTTC	CATTRRDRPERYF
-	many	TRBJ2-7	TRBV18	TGTGCCAGCACCAAAAACACGGCTGGGTCCTACGAGCAGTACTTC	CASTKNTAGSYEQYF
TRBD2	many	TRBJ2-7	TRBV6-5	TGTGCCAGTTCCGAGGGACTAGCCGCCGACGAGCAGTACTTC	CASSEGLAADEQYF
TRBD2	many	TRBJ2-7	TRBV2	TGTGCCAGCAGGGCCGGGACTAGCGGCGACCTGGGGTACGAGCAGTACTTC	CASRAGTSGDLGYEQYF
-	many	TRBJ1-2	TRBV12-3/TRBV12-4	TGTGCCAGCAGCAATACAACAGGGAGGTGGGTTGGCTACACCTTC	CASSNTTGRWVGYTF
TRBD2	-	TRBJ2-2	TRBV7-6	TGTGCCAGCAGCTCCACCCGGACTAGCGGGGGTGAAACCGGGGAGCTGTTTTTT	CASSSTRTSGGETGELFF
TRBD2	many	TRBJ2-5	TRBV29-1	TGCAGCGTGGGGCCGGAGGGACTAGCGGAATTCTGGTACCAAGAGACCCAGTACTTC	CSVGPEGLAEFWYQETQYF
-	many	TRBJ2-7	TRBV4-1	TGCGCCAGCAGCCAGCAGGGACACTACGAGCAGTACTTC	CASSQQGHYEQYF
TRBD1	many	TRBJ2-5	TRBV25-1	TGTGCCAGCAGTGAAGTCGGACAGGCAGGAGAGACCCAGTACTTC	CASSEVGQAGETQYF
TRBD2	few	TRBJ2-5	TRBV5-1	TGCGCCAGCAGCTTGGGGATAGCGGGGGGAAAAGAGACCCAGTACTTC	CASSLGIAGGKETQYF
TRBD1	many	TRBJ1-5	TRBV28	TGTGCCAGCTCGCAGGGGGCGGTCAGTCAGCCCCAGCATTTT	CASSQGAVSQPQHF
TRBD1	many	TRBJ2-6	TRBV24-1	TGTGCCACCAGTGACTCCCAGACAGGGGGCACCTCTGGGGCCAACGTCCTGACTTTC	CATSDSQTGGTSGANVLTF
-	many	TRBJ1-5	TRBV24-1	TGTGCCACCAGTGATTCCGGACAGACGCTGAATCAGCCCCAGCATTTT	CATSDSGQTLNQPQHF
-	-	TRBJ2-4	TRBV6-1	TGTGCCAGCAGTGAATTTTTTTGGGACTCGGGGTACTTC	CASSEFFWDSGYF
TRBD1	many	TRBJ2-7	TRBV12-3/TRBV12-4	TGTGCCAGCTCTCGACAGGGCGACGAGCAGTACTTC	CASSRQGDEQYF
-	many	TRBJ2-2	TRBV7-8	TGTGCCAGCAGCTTCGTCGGCACCGGGGAGCTGTTTTTT	CASSFVGTGELFF
-	few	TRBJ1-1	TRBV19	TGTGCCAGTAGTATCCGGGGACGGGGGGCATTACGGATGAACACTGAAGCTTTCTTT	CASSIRGRGALRMNTEAFF
TRBD1	many	TRBJ2-7	TRBV5-1	TGCGCCAGCAGCTTGGGGACAGGGGGCTACGAGCAGTACTTC	CASSLGTGGYEQYF
TRBD1	many	TRBJ2-7	TRBV27	TGTGCCAGCAGCACCCTACAGGGGGAGCAGTACTTC	CASSTLQGEQYF
-	-	TRBJ1-1	TRBV6-5	TGTGCCAGCAGTTACCGGGGGCAGGGTAGGGCTTTCTTT	CASSYRGQGRAFF
TRBD1	-	TRBJ1-1	TRBV5-1	TGCGCCAGCAGCACTGGGACAGGGAGTTGGTACACTGAAGCTTTCTTT	CASSTGTGSWYTEAFF
-	many	TRBJ2-2	TRBV6-1	TGTGCCAGCAACCCCAGGGGGGGCACCGGGGAGCTGTTTTTC	CASNPRGGTGELFF
-	many	TRBJ1-3	TRBV10-3	TGTGCCATCAGTGAGTTTCGGGGATCAAGCTCTGGAAACACCATATATTTT	CAISEFRGSSSGNTIYF
TRBD1	many	TRBJ2-5	TRBV12-3/TRBV12-4	TGTGCCAGCAGTTTAGAGGGGGCGCGGGAGACCCAGTACTTC	CASSLEGARETQYF
TRBD1	-	TRBJ1-2	TRBV18	TGTGCCAGCTCAACTATCCGGGACAGCTATGGCTACACCTTC	CASSTIRDSYGYTF
-	many	TRBJ1-5	TRBV15	TGTGCCACCAGCAGCCTCCCCGTAATCCAGCCCCAGCATTTT	CATSSLPVIQPQHF
-	many	TRBJ1-1	TRBV12-3/TRBV12-4	TGTGCCAGCAGTAGAGGCCGGAACACTGAAGCTTTCTTT	CASSRGRNTEAFF
-	many	TRBJ1-1	TRBV12-5	TGTGCTAGTGGTGGCCCTAACACTGAAGCTTTCTTT	CASGGPNTEAFF
-	many	TRBJ1-1	TRBV10-3	TGTGCCATCAGTGGGGCCTTGGGGGTGAACACTGAAGCTTTCTTT	CAISGALGVNTEAFF
TRBD1	-	TRBJ2-5	TRBV11-2	TGTGCCAGCAGCCCCCTGGGACAGGAGGTAGAGACCCAGTACTTC	CASSPLGQEVETQYF
TRBD1	-	TRBJ1-1	TRBV6-2/TRBV6-3	TGTGCCAGCGATCAGGGACAGGGACTATTAGGCACTGAAGCTTTCTTT	CASDQGQGLLGTEAFF
TRBD1	many	TRBJ1-2	TRBV10-3	TGTGCCATCAGTGGACAGGGCCGGGGTAGTGGCTACACCTTC	CAISGQGRGSGYTF
-	-	TRBJ2-7	TRBV19	TGTGCCAGTAGTACCGTAGATCACTACGAGCAGTACTTC	CASSTVDHYEQYF
-	many	TRBJ2-7	TRBV28	TGTGCCAGCAGACTACAGGGTTACGAGCAGTACTTC	CASRLQGYEQYF